The source of this TCR beta chain is a study of T cell responses to AZD1222 COVID-19 vaccine. J gave up 8 bases and V 5 bases, and 5 bases lay outside the gene matches. CDR1 SGHNT and CDR2 YENEEA come from the germline V gene. The CDR3 is 12 amino acids. Libraries were prepared by immunoSEQ multiplex PCR; TCRdb keeps only in-frame clonotypes and omits some of them. The sample has 110,000 or so clones; around 84% are singletons. Study outcomes and limitations: White British ancestry dominated among donors, who included more females, and clonal diversity was possibly underestimated. Spike-specific TCRs gained breadth and depth after people received two AZD1222 doses. Repertoire samples came only from after the peak T cell response. Epitopes outside B.1.351 and B.1.1.7 mutated regions reportedly drew nearly half of spike TCRs.

Remarks on this clone: No antigen is known for it.

The sample consisted of peripheral blood, taken 28 days after the second AZD1222 dose. The TCR comes from an adult who received the AZD1222 COVID-19 vaccine. The gene calls are TRBV11-3 and TRBJ1-1; 7 bases agree with TRBD1. CDR3 DNA: TGTGCCAGCAGCAAAGGGACAGCCGAAGCTTTCTTT. Its protein is CASSKGTAEAFF.